A selection of T cell receptor beta chains follows, all from one sample in a study of T-cell reconstitution after alpha-beta-depleted transplantation in children. TCRdb independently ran MiXCR on the PCR reads; one entry per CDR3 protein. The sample records under 70,000 distinct CDR3 sequences, about a tenth being singletons. The input for sequencing was PBMCs, taken before TCRalphabeta/CD19-depleted stem cell transplant. The receptor source for this set is a boy younger than 18 with acute myeloid leukemia, due to receive a stem cell transplant. Each CDR3 is given without its conserved first and last residue. The order of the fields is CDR3 protein, CDR3 length, V gene, J gene.

CDR3: SARSASGSYEQY
length: 12
V: TRBV20-1
J: TRBJ2-7

CDR3: AWRRQGARTEAF
length: 12
V: TRBV30
J: TRBJ1-1

CDR3: AWTPPGQSNYGYT
length: 13
V: TRBV30
J: TRBJ1-2

CDR3: SATGVGGNTIY
length: 11
V: TRBV20-1
J: TRBJ1-3

CDR3: ASSLAGRVGTEAF
length: 13
V: TRBV5-6
J: TRBJ1-1

CDR3: ASSLGVLAREAF
length: 12
V: TRBV28
J: TRBJ1-1

CDR3: ASMDRGFENQPQH
length: 13
V: TRBV10-2
J: TRBJ1-5

CDR3: ASSSPRQGNTEAF
length: 13
V: TRBV7-8
J: TRBJ1-1

CDR3: ASSLTGTSDQETQY
length: 14
V: TRBV5-6
J: TRBJ2-5

CDR3: ASSEGQPLLEQF
length: 12
V: TRBV10-2
J: TRBJ2-1

CDR3: SAKARAIRAGELF
length: 13
V: TRBV20-1
J: TRBJ2-2

CDR3: ASSQGGHKKETQY
length: 13
V: TRBV4-2
J: TRBJ2-5

CDR3: ASGNEELF
length: 8
V: TRBV7-8
J: TRBJ2-2

CDR3: ASSPGQDSSTDTQY
length: 14
V: TRBV19
J: TRBJ2-3

CDR3: ASSLGLVGDTQY
length: 12
V: TRBV7-2
J: TRBJ2-3

CDR3: ASREQGADTQY
length: 11
V: TRBV7-8
J: TRBJ2-3

CDR3: ASSSATGARYNEQF
length: 14
V: TRBV2
J: TRBJ2-1

CDR3: ASSVAGGVNEQF
length: 12
V: TRBV9
J: TRBJ2-1

CDR3: ASSWGYQETQY
length: 11
V: TRBV5-6
J: TRBJ2-5

CDR3: AISEAGGQETQY
length: 12
V: TRBV10-3
J: TRBJ2-5

CDR3: AWAVQETQY
length: 9
V: TRBV30
J: TRBJ2-5

CDR3: SARLNGFGPVISYEQY
length: 16
V: TRBV20-1
J: TRBJ2-7

CDR3: ASSPFGTDTQY
length: 11
V: TRBV6-6
J: TRBJ2-3

CDR3: ASSFVFRGLGTNEKLF
length: 16
V: TRBV7-2
J: TRBJ1-4

CDR3: ASSDTRDSYGYT
length: 12
V: TRBV7-9
J: TRBJ1-2

CDR3: ASSFRDILNTGELF
length: 14
V: TRBV5-1
J: TRBJ2-2

CDR3: SAGLAGHSDEQF
length: 12
V: TRBV20-1
J: TRBJ2-1

CDR3: ASTGVIGELF
length: 10
V: TRBV10-2
J: TRBJ2-2

CDR3: ASSPGYRARGEKLF
length: 14
V: TRBV7-6
J: TRBJ1-4